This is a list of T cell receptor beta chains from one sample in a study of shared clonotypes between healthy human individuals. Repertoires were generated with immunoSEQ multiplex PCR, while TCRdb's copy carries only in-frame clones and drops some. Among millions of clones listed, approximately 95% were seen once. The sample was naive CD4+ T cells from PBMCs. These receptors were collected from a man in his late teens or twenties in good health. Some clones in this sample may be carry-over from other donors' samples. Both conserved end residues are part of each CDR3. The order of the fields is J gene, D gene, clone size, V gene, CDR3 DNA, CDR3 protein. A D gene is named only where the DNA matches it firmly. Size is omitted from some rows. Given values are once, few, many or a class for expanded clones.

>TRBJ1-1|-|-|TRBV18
TGTGCCAGCTCGGGGGGATTGAACACTGAAGCTTTCTTT
CASSGGLNTEAFF
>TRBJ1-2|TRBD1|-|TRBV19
TGTGCCAGTAGTAACGACAGGGTCAGCGGCTACACCTTC
CASSNDRVSGYTF
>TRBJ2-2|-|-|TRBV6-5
TGTGCCAGCAGTCGCCGGATCGAGAACACCGGGGAGCTGTTTTTT
CASSRRIENTGELFF
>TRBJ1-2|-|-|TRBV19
TGTGCCAGTAGTATGCAGGGATTCTATGGCTACACCTTC
CASSMQGFYGYTF
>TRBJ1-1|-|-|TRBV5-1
TGCGCCAGCAGCTTGGGACCCCTCACTGAAGCTTTCTTT
CASSLGPLTEAFF
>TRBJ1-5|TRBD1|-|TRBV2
TGTGCCAGCAGGCGGGACAGGGATCAGCCCCAGCATTTT
CASRRDRDQPQHF
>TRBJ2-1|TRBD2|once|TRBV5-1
TGCGCCAGCAGCAAACCGGGACTAGCCCTCGATGAGCAGTTCTTC
CASSKPGLALDEQFF
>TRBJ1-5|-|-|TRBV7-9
TGTGCCAGCAGCTTTGAGTATCAGCCCCAGCATTTT
CASSFEYQPQHF
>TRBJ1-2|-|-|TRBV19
TGTGCCAGTAGTCCGAGGACACCCGTCTCGTTGAACACCTTC
CASSPRTPVSLNTF
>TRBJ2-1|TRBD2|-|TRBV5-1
TGCGCCAGCAGCCTGGGACTAGCGGGAGTATACGGTGAGCAGTTCTTC
CASSLGLAGVYGEQFF
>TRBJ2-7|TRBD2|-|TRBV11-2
TGTGCCAGCAACAGACTAGCGGGTGGAGGCGAGCAGTACTTC
CASNRLAGGGEQYF
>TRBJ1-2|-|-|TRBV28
TGTGCCAGCAGTTTGCTTCTGAGGAGCGGCGGCTACACCTTC
CASSLLLRSGGYTF
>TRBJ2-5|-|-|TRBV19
TGTGCCAGTAGTATACGAGGGAGGGAGACCCAGTACTTC
CASSIRGRETQYF
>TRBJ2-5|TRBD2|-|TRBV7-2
TGTGCCAGCAGCTTAGTAAGACTAGCGGATCAAGAGACCCAGTACTTC
CASSLVRLADQETQYF
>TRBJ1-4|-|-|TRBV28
TGTGCCAGCAGTTTTCGGCAGCGATATGAAAAACTGTTTTTT
CASSFRQRYEKLFF
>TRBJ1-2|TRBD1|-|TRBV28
TGTGCCAGCAGCCCAGGGGGTTCGGGTGGCTACACCTTC
CASSPGGSGGYTF